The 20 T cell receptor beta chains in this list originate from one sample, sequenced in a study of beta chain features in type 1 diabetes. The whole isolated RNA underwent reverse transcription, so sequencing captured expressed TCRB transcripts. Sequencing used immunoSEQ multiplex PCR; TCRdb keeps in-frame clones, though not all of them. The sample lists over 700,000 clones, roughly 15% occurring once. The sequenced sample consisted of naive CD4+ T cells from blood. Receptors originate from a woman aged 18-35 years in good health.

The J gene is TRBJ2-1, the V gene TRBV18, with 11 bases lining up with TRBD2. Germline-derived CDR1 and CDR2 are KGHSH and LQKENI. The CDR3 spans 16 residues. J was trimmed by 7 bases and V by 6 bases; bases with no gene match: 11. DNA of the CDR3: TGTGCCAGCTCCCTACTACTAGCGGGAGTTTCAAATGAGCAGTTCTTC. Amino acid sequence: CASSLLLAGVSNEQFF. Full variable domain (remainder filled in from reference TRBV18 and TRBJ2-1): NAGVMQNPRHLVRRRGQEARLRCSPMKGHSHVYWYRQLPEEGLKFMVYLQKENIIDESGMPKERFSAEFPKEGPSILRIQQVVRGDSAAYFCASSLLLAGVSNEQFFGPGTRLTVL.

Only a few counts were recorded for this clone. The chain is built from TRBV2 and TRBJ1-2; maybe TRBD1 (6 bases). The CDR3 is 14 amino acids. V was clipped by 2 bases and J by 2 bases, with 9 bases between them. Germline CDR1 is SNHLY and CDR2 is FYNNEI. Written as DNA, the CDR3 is TGTGCCAGCAGTGAATTGGGACACAACTATGGCTACACCTTC. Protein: CASSELGHNYGYTF.

CDR3 sequence reads: CASSPNLDRIPYEQYF. CDR3 nucleotide sequence: TGTGCCAGCAGCCCAAATCTGGACAGAATCCCCTACGAGCAGTACTTC. The rearrangement joins TRBV4-2 to TRBJ2-7, with D possibly being TRBD1 (6 bases). Trimming cost V 4 bases and J 2 bases, with 18 bases left between them. Germline CDR1 and CDR2: LGHNA and YNFKEQ. CDR3 length: 16 residues.

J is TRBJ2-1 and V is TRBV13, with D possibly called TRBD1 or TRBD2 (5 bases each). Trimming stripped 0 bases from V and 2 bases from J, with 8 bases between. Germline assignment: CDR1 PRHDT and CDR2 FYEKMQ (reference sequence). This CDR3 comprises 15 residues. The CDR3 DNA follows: TGTGCCAGCAGCTTAGGCGGGACCCCCTACAATGAGCAGTTCTTC. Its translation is CASSLGGTPYNEQFF.

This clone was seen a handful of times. CDR3: CASSLVRETEQFF. Written as DNA, the CDR3 is TGTGCCAGCAGCTTAGTACGGGAGACTGAGCAGTTCTTC. The chain couples TRBV7-3 to TRBJ2-1; weak D call: TRBD2 (6 bases). Germline assignment: CDR1 SGHTA and CDR2 FQGTGA. This CDR3 region has 13 residues. The ends were cut back, 2 bases at V and 9 bases at J, with 11 bases in the middle. The whole variable domain, filled in from reference TRBV7-3 and TRBJ2-1, reads GAGVSQTPSNKVTEKGKYVELRCDPISGHTALYWYRQSLGQGPEFLIYFQGTGAADDSGLPNDRFFAVRPEGSVSTLKIQRTERGDSAVYLCASSLVRETEQFFGPGTRLTVL.

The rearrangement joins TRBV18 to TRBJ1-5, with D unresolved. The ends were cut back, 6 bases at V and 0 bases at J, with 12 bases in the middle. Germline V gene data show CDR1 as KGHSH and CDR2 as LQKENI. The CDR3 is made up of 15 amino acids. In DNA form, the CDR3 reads TGTGCCAGCTCCCCAATAGGAGATAGCAATCAGCCCCAGCATTTT. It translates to CASSPIGDSNQPQHF.

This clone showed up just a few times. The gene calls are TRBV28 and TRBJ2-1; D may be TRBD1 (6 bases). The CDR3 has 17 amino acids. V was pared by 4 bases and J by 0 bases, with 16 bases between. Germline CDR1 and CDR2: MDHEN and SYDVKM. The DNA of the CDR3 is TGTGCCAGCAGTTCCTGGACAGCTTTCAGCTCCTACAATGAGCAGTTCTTC. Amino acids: CASSSWTAFSSYNEQFF. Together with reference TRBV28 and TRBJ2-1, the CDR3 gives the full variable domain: DVKVTQSSRYLVKRTGEKVFLECVQDMDHENMFWYRQDPGLGLRLIYFSYDVKMKEKGDIPEGYSVSREKKERFSLILESASTNQTSMYLCASSSWTAFSSYNEQFFGPGTRLTVL.

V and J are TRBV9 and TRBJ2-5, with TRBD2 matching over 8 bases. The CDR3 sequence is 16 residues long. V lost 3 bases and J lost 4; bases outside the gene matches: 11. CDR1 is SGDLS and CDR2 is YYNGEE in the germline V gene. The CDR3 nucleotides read TGTGCCAGCAGCGCTCCCTCGGGACTAGTTGGAGAGACCCAGTACTTC. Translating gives CASSAPSGLVGETQYF.

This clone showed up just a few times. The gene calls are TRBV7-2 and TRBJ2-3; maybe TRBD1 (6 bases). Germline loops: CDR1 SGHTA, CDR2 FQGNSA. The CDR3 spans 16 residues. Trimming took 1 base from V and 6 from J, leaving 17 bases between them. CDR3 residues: CASSLGSAGTRDTQYF. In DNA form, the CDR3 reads TGTGCCAGCAGCTTAGGTTCCGCTGGGACACGGGATACGCAGTATTTT.

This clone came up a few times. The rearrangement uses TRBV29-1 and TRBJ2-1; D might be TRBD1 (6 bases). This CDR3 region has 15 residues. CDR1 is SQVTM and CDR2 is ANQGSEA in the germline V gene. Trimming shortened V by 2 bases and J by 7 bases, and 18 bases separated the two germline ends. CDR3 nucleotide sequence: TGCAGCGTTGAATTCGGGTACAGGGACCCGAATGAGCAGTTCTTC. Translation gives CSVEFGYRDPNEQFF.

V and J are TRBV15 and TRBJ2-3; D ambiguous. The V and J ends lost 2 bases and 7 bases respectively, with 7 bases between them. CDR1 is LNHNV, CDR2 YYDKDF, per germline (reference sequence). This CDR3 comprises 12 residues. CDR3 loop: CATSRPHHTQYF. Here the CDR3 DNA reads TGTGCCACCAGCAGACCCCACCATACGCAGTATTTT.

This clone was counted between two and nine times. The CDR3 loop reads CASSEAGGTNTGELFF. Here the CDR3 DNA reads TGTGCCAGCAGTGAAGCGGGGGGGACCAACACCGGGGAGCTGTTTTTT. This chain uses TRBV6-1 with TRBJ2-2, with 7 positions matching TRBD2. V trimming: 0 bases; J trimming: 2 bases; junction bases outside the gene matches: 3. Germline V lookup: CDR1 MNHNS, CDR2 SASEGT. The CDR3 consists of 16 residues.

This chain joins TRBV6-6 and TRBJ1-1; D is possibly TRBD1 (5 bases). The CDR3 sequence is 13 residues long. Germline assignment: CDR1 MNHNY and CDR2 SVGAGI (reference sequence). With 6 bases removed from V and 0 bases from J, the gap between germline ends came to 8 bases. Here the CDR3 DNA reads TGTGCCAGCAGGGTAGGGGTGAACACTGAAGCTTTCTTT. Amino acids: CASRVGVNTEAFF.

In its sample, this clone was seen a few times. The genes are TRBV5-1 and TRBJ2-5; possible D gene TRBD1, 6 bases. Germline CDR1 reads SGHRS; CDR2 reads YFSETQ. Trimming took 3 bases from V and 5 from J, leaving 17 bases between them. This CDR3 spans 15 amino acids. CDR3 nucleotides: TGCGCCAGCAGCTCGGGCAGGACAGTACCGGAGACCCAGTACTTC. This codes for CASSSGRTVPETQYF.

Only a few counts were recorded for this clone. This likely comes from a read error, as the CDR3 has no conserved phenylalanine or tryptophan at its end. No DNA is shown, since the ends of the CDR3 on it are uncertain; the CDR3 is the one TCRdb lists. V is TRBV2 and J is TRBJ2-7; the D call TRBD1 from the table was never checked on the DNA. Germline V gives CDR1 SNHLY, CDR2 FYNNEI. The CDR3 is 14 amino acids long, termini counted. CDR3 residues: CASSEPGTGLSIAL.

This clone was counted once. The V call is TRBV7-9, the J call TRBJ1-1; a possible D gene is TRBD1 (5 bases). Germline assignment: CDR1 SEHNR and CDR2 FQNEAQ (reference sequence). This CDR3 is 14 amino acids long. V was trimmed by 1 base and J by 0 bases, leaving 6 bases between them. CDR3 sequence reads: CASSLGDVNTEAFF. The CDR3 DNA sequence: TGTGCCAGCAGCTTAGGGGACGTGAACACTGAAGCTTTCTTT.

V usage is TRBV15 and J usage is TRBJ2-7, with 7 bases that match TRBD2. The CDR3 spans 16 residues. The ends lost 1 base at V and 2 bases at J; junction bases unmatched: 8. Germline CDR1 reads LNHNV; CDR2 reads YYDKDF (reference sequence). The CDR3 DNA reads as TGTGCCACCAGCAGAGTGAGGGCTAGCGGAACCTACGAGCAGTACTTC. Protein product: CATSRVRASGTYEQYF.

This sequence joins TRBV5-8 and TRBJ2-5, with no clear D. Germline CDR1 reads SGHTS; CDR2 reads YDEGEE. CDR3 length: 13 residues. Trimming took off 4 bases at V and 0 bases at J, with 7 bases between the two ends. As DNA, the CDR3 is TGTGCCAGCAGCCTGCTATACCAAGAGACCCAGTACTTC. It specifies CASSLLYQETQYF.

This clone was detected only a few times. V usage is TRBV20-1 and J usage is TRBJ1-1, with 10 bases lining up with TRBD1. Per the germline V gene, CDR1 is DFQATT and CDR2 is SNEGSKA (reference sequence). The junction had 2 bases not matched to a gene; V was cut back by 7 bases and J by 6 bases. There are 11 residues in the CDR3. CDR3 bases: TGCAGTGGGGACAGGGGCGCTGAAGCTTTCTTT. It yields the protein CSGDRGAEAFF.

The CDR3 sequence is CASSFQGLQETQYF. As DNA, the CDR3 is TGCGCCAGCAGCTTTCAAGGGTTACAAGAGACCCAGTACTTC. The chain is built from TRBV5-1 and TRBJ2-5; D is undetermined. Deletions cut 2 bases from V and 2 bases from J, with 10 bases between. The CDR3 extends over 14 amino acids. Germline assignment: CDR1 SGHRS and CDR2 YFSETQ. The full variable domain, with the rest looked up from reference TRBV5-1 and TRBJ2-5, is KAGVTQTPRYLIKTRGQQVTLSCSPISGHRSVSWYQQTPGQGLQFLFEYFSETQRNKGNFPGRFSGRQFSNSRSEMNVSTLELGDSALYLCASSFQGLQETQYFGPGTRLLVL.